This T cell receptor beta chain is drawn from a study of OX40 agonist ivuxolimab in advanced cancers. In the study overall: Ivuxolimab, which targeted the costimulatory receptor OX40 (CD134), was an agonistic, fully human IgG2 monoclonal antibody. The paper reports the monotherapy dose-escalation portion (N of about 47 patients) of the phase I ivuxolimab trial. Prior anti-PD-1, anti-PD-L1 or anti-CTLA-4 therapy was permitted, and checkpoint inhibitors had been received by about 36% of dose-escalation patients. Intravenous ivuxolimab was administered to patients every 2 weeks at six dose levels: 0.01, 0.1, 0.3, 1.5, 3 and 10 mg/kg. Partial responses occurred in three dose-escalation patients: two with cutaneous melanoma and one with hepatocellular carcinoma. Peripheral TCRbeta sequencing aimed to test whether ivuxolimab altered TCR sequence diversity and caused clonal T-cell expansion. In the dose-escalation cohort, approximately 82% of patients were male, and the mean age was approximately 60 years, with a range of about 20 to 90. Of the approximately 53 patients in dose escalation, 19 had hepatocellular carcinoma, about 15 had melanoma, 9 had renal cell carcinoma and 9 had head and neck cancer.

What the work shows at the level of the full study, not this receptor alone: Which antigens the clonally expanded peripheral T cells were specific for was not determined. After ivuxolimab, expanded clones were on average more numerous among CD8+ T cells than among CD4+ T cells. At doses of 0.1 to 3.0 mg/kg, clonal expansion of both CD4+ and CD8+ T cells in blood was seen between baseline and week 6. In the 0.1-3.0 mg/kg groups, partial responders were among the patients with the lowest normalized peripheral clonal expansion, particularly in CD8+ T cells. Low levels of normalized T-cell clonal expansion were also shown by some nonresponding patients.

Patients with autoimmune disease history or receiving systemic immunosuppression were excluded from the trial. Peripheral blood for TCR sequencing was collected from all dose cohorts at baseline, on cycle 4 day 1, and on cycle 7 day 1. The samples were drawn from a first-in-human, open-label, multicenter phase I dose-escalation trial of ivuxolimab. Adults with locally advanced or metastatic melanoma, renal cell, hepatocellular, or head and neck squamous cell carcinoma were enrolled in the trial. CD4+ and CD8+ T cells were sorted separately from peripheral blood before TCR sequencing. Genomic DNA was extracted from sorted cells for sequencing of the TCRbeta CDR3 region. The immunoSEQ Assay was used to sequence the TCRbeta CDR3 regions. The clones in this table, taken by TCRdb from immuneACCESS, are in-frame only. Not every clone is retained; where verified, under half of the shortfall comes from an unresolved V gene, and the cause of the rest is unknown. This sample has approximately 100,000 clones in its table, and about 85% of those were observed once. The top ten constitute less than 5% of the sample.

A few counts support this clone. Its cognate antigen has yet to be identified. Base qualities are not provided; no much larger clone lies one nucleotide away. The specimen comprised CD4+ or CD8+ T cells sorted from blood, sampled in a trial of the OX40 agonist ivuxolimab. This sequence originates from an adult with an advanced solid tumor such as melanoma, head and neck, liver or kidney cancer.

The CDR3 protein is CASGPDLTGNTIYF. The DNA sequence is as follows: TGTGCCAGCGGACCCGACCTCACTGGAAACACCATATATTTT. This chain joins TRBV9 to TRBJ1-3, with the D gene call left open. CDR1 SGDLS and CDR2 YYNGEE are derived from the germline V gene. The CDR3 has 14 amino acids, counting the end cysteine and phenylalanine. The DNA shown is the 42-base CDR3, in frame from base 1. V is shortened by 7 bases, J by 2 bases, and the region joining them spans 13 bases.